This T cell receptor beta chain derives from a study of blood T cell repertoires in COVID-19. Study-wide background: There were acute and convalescent COVID-19 samples, and they came from the United States, Italy and Spain.

Original handling: Estimation of nucleated cell counts was performed using reference gene primer amplification. Profiling relied on immunoSEQ multiplex PCR, and the TCRdb table lists in-frame clones only, not all of them. V, J and clone size are taken as reported in that table, and D and trimming were inferred from the DNA itself. The sample contains some 170,000 clones, around 84% of which appear only once. The cohort comprised adults aged 18 to 89 years residing in 20 to 25 US areas. Which cohort a participant joined came from the clinical history participants gave. The table lists this clone with a count of one. Trimming took off 3 bases at V and 13 bases at J, with 19 bases between the two ends. Germline CDR1 reads WSHSY; CDR2 reads SAAADI. This CDR3 region has 14 residues.

This TCR was recovered from a man aged 50-60 years who had recovered from COVID-19. V usage is TRBV10-2 and J usage is TRBJ2-1; a possible D gene is TRBD2 (6 bases). Source material: PBMCs or T cells enriched from blood (not recorded which). The CDR3 DNA is TGCGCCAGCAGTGAAGCCGGGACTCCATCCGGCCAGTTCTTC. Protein sequence: CASSEAGTPSGQFF.